A selection of T cell receptor beta chains follows, all from one sample in a study of T cells after yellow fever vaccination. Each CDR3 protein is one row after TCRdb ran MiXCR on the 5' RACE reads. The sample has 500,000 to 650,000 distinct CDR3 sequences, approximately 16% seen once. The specimen was PBMCs, collected 5 to 6 days after the first yellow fever vaccination. The receptors originated from a man aged 18 to 29 who received the YFV17D yellow fever vaccine. The CDR3 runs from the conserved cysteine through the conserved F or W. The D gene is left open where the match is weak. Clone size is given for some rows only: seen once, a few or many times, or a class if the clone is expanded.

clone_size	v_call	j_call	d_call	cdr3_length	cdr3_aa	cdr3_nt
few	TRBV4-2	TRBJ2-7	TRBD1	16	CASSQGVGQGLGEQYF	TGTGCCAGCAGCCAAGGGGTTGGACAGGGTCTTGGCGAGCAGTACTTC
.	TRBV11-2	TRBJ2-7	TRBD1	16	CASSLALRDRGSEQYF	TGTGCCAGCAGCTTAGCCCTCCGGGACAGGGGGTCCGAGCAGTACTTC
.	TRBV28	TRBJ1-5	TRBD1	16	CASSPQGALAGQPQHF	TGTGCCAGCAGTCCTCAGGGGGCGCTGGCAGGGCAGCCCCAGCATTTT
few	TRBV29-1	TRBJ2-2	TRBD2	14	CSVARQGGTGELFF	TGCAGCGTTGCGAGGCAGGGAGGGACCGGGGAGCTGTTTTTT
few	TRBV29-1	TRBJ2-5	.	14	CSVEDWAEFGTQYF	TGCAGCGTTGAAGATTGGGCCGAGTTCGGGACCCAGTACTTC
.	TRBV2	TRBJ2-1	.	16	CASTFGGGLSYNEQFF	TGTGCCAGCACCTTTGGCGGGGGCCTTTCCTACAATGAGCAGTTCTTC
.	TRBV12-3/TRBV12-4	TRBJ1-5	.	13	CASRGQPGQPQHF	TGTGCCAGCAGAGGACAGCCCGGTCAGCCCCAGCATTTT
.	TRBV5-1	TRBJ2-1	.	14	CASSPDITYNEQFF	TGCGCCAGCAGCCCGGACATAACCTACAATGAGCAGTTCTTC
.	TRBV7-2	TRBJ1-3	.	13	CASMAFSGNTIYF	TGTGCCAGCATGGCATTCTCTGGAAACACCATATATTTT
.	TRBV5-1	TRBJ2-2	TRBD1	16	CASSRNRGTDTGELFF	TGCGCCAGCAGCCGGAACAGGGGAACGGACACCGGGGAGCTGTTTTTT
few	TRBV20-1	TRBJ1-3	.	11	CSGIGGNTIYF	TGCAGTGGTATAGGGGGAAACACCATATATTTT
few	TRBV7-6	TRBJ1-1	.	16	CASSLMGQGISTEAFF	TGTGCCAGCAGCTTAATGGGGCAGGGGATTAGCACTGAAGCTTTCTTT
few	TRBV18	TRBJ2-5	.	16	CASSPQELKTQETQYF	TGTGCCAGCTCACCACAGGAACTGAAAACCCAAGAGACCCAGTACTTC
few	TRBV6-5	TRBJ1-6	.	13	CASRGLPVSPLHF	TGTGCCAGCAGGGGATTACCCGTTTCACCCCTCCACTTT
few	TRBV4-3	TRBJ1-1	.	18	CASSQDHRLGGTNTEAFF	TGCGCCAGCAGCCAAGACCACCGGCTGGGGGGTACTAACACTGAAGCTTTCTTT
.	TRBV7-8	TRBJ2-3	TRBD2	15	CASSPRGAGRDTQYF	TGTGCCAGCAGCCCGCGGGGGGCGGGGAGAGATACGCAGTATTTT
few	TRBV13	TRBJ2-7	.	14	CASSLQALSYEQYF	TGTGCCAGCAGCTTACAGGCCCTCTCCTACGAGCAGTACTTC
.	TRBV27	TRBJ1-1	.	13	CASSLSISGAAFF	TGTGCCAGCAGTTTATCGATAAGCGGGGCAGCTTTCTTT
.	TRBV20-1	TRBJ2-7	.	11	CSARSRSEQYF	TGCAGTGCTAGGTCCAGAAGCGAGCAGTACTTC
.	TRBV5-1	TRBJ1-2	.	13	CASSTTQADGYTF	TGCGCCAGCAGCACCACACAAGCGGATGGCTACACCTTC
.	TRBV27	TRBJ1-2	TRBD1	14	CASSLSPGGYGYTF	TGTGCCAGCAGTTTATCCCCAGGGGGCTATGGCTACACCTTC
.	TRBV21-1	TRBJ2-3	.	16	CASSPRGAPSTDTQYF	TGTGCCAGCAGCCCCCGGGGGGCGCCTAGCACAGATACGCAGTATTTT
many	TRBV24-1	TRBJ2-1	TRBD2	15	CATSDGGSSGDEQFF	TGTGCCACCAGTGACGGGGGGTCCTCTGGCGATGAGCAGTTCTTC
many	TRBV7-2	TRBJ1-2	TRBD1	12	CASNGQDYGYTF	TGTGCCAGCAACGGACAGGACTATGGCTACACCTTC
few	TRBV15	TRBJ1-3	.	14	CATSRVSAGNTIYF	TGTGCCACCAGCAGAGTTTCTGCTGGAAACACCATATATTTT
.	TRBV11-2	TRBJ1-1	.	12	CASSAGGVEAFF	TGTGCCAGCAGCGCAGGAGGTGTTGAAGCTTTCTTT
.	TRBV5-1	TRBJ2-2	.	16	CATSLGTLANTWELFF	TGCGCCACCTCCCTAGGGACGTTGGCGAACACCTGGGAGCTGTTTTTT
.	TRBV5-6	TRBJ2-1	TRBD2	18	CASSFEPLLAGGIDEQFF	TGTGCCAGCAGCTTCGAGCCCCTTCTAGCGGGGGGTATCGATGAGCAGTTCTTC
few	TRBV13	TRBJ2-5	.	14	CASSLMGRPETQYF	TGTGCCAGCAGCTTAATGGGTCGCCCAGAGACCCAGTACTTC
.	TRBV10-2	TRBJ1-4	.	17	CASSESIIGQASEKLFF	TGCGCCAGCAGTGAGTCTATTATTGGGCAGGCCTCTGAAAAACTGTTTTTT
many	TRBV5-1	TRBJ2-3	.	14	CASSLGGRTDTQYF	TGCGCCAGCAGCTTGGGGGGTCGCACAGATACGCAGTATTTT
.	TRBV5-1	TRBJ1-1	.	13	CASRFGLNTEAFF	TGCGCCAGCAGATTTGGACTGAACACTGAAGCTTTCTTT
.	TRBV28	TRBJ1-2	.	13	CASSLSQDRGYTF	TGTGCCAGCAGTTTATCACAGGATCGCGGCTACACCTTC
many	TRBV5-1	TRBJ2-2	.	14	CASSLGTNTGELFF	TGCGCCAGCAGCTTAGGGACTAACACCGGGGAGCTGTTTTTT
.	TRBV7-2	TRBJ2-7	.	12	CASRGPSVEQYF	TGTGCCAGCAGGGGACCCTCCGTCGAGCAGTACTTC
.	TRBV27	TRBJ1-2	.	14	CASSDARGNYGYTF	TGTGCCAGCAGTGACGCGCGTGGAAACTATGGCTACACCTTC
few	TRBV18	TRBJ2-5	TRBD2	15	CASSQGTSLQETQYF	TGTGCCAGCTCACAAGGGACTAGCCTTCAAGAGACCCAGTACTTC
few	TRBV27	TRBJ1-5	TRBD1	14	CASSWTGLQQPQHF	TGTGCCAGCAGTTGGACAGGGCTTCAGCAGCCCCAGCATTTT